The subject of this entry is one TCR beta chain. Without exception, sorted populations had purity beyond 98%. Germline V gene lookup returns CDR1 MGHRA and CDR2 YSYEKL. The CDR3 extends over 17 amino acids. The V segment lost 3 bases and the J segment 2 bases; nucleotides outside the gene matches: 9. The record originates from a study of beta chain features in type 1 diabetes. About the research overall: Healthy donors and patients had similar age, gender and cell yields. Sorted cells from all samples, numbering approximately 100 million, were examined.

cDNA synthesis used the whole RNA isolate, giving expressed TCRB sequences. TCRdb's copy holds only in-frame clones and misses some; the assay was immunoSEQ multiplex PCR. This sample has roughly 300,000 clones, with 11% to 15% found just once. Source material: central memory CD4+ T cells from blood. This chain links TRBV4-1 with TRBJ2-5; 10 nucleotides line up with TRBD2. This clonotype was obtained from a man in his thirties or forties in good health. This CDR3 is CASSQGIEAGGQETQYF. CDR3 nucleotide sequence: TGCGCCAGCAGCCAGGGTATTGAAGCGGGGGGGCAAGAGACCCAGTACTTC.